This record concerns one T cell receptor beta chain sequence. Seattle patient enrollment occurred during active infection, with longitudinal follow-up thereafter. The data derive from a study of blood T cell repertoires in COVID-19. Across the study: Collection of acute and convalescent COVID-19 samples took place in the United States, Italy and Spain.

CDR1 SGDLS and CDR2 YYNGEE come from the germline V gene. The CDR3 spans 15 residues. Trimming stripped 0 bases from V and 2 bases from J, with 10 bases between. Authors' methods: The assay estimated nucleated cells by amplifying reference gene primers. Some clones are missing from TCRdb's copy, which holds only in-frame ones; the method was immunoSEQ multiplex PCR. From that table come the V and J calls and clone size; the DNA was used to work out D and trimming. The data show roughly 120,000 clones, approximately 90% seen once. The sample was peripheral blood. The chain combines TRBV9 with TRBJ2-3; possibly TRBD2 for D (6 bases). This TCR was recovered from a man aged 45 to 65 with COVID-19, enrolled during active disease. CDR3 nucleotide sequence: TGTGCCAGCAGCGTAGGCGGGACCCTCACAGATACGCAGTATTTT. This codes for CASSVGGTLTDTQYF.